These 9 T cell receptor beta chains were sequenced from one sample in a study of blood T cell repertoires in COVID-19. The method was immunoSEQ multiplex PCR; TCRdb's version includes in-frame clones alone and lacks a portion of them. The table records around 110,000 clones, around 82% of them present only once. The specimen was peripheral blood. The source of these receptors is a human donor in a cohort sampled during active COVID-19.

The gene calls are TRBV18 and TRBJ2-3, with a weak D call TRBD1 (6 bases). Germline-derived CDR1 and CDR2 are KGHSH and LQKENI. The V and J ends lost 3 bases and 0 bases respectively, with 13 bases between them. This CDR3 has 16 residues. This chain's CDR3 is CASSPLTGISTDTQYF. Here the CDR3 DNA reads TGTGCCAGCTCACCGCTAACAGGGATTAGCACAGATACGCAGTATTTT. Supplemented by reference TRBV18 and TRBJ2-3, the full variable domain reads NAGVMQNPRHLVRRRGQEARLRCSPMKGHSHVYWYRQLPEEGLKFMVYLQKENIIDESGMPKERFSAEFPKEGPSILRIQQVVRGDSAAYFCASSPLTGISTDTQYFGPGTRLTVL.

The chain joins TRBV5-1 to TRBJ1-3; D gene uncertain. The CDR3 is 15 amino acids. Between the trimmed V and J ends, which lost 1 base and 0 bases, there was a span of 8 bases. Germline lookup yields CDR1 SGHRS and CDR2 YFSETQ. The DNA for the CDR3 is TGCGCCAGCAGCTTGCCCTCTCCCTCTGGAAACACCATATATTTT. Encoded protein: CASSLPSPSGNTIYF.

This clone came up once. The chain links TRBV5-4 to TRBJ2-3, with 7 nucleotides matching TRBD1. The germline V gene has CDR1 SGHNT and CDR2 YYREEE (reference sequence). The CDR3 loop spans 13 amino acids. V lost 3 bases and J lost 8; bases outside the gene matches: 6. The CDR3 reads CASSSDRAGTQYF. DNA for the CDR3: TGTGCCAGCAGCTCAGACAGGGCTGGTACGCAGTATTTT.

The chain has TRBV5-5 and TRBJ2-7; TRBD1 aligns across 8 bases. The CDR3 consists of 15 residues. V shed 4 bases, J shed 2 bases, and the junction held 8 bases outside the gene matches. In germline, CDR1 is SGHKS, CDR2 YYEKEE (reference sequence). DNA for the CDR3: TGTGCCAGCAGCCTAGGACAGGGTAGAGCCTACGAGCAGTACTTC. This gives the protein CASSLGQGRAYEQYF.

The V and J genes are TRBV5-5 and TRBJ2-7; the match to TRBD1 covers 7 bases. Germline V gives CDR1 SGHKS, CDR2 YYEKEE (reference sequence). Trimming took 2 bases from V and 9 from J; bases not matched to a gene: 14. This CDR3 spans 15 amino acids. The CDR3 reads CASSFQGDLKVGQYF. The CDR3 region has the DNA TGTGCCAGCAGCTTTCAGGGGGACCTAAAGGTCGGGCAGTACTTC.

V is TRBV30 and J is TRBJ2-7; D unclear. Trimming removed 0 bases at V and 4 bases at J, with 13 bases between. Germline V gene lookup returns CDR1 GTSNPN and CDR2 SVGIG (reference sequence). CDR3 length: 14 residues. CDR3 DNA sequence: TGTGCCTGGAGTGTACGGTGGTCACCTTACGAGCAGTACTTC. It yields the protein CAWSVRWSPYEQYF.

This chain joins TRBV14 and TRBJ1-2, with D tentatively TRBD1 (5 bases). Trimming stripped 0 bases from V and 2 bases from J, with 7 bases between. The CDR3 covers 14 residues. Germline V lookup: CDR1 SGHDN, CDR2 FVKESK. The CDR3 spells CASSQDNRNYGYTF. CDR3 DNA sequence: TGTGCCAGCAGCCAAGATAACAGGAACTATGGCTACACCTTC.

J is TRBJ2-6 and V is TRBV7-2, with 11 bases that match TRBD1. J lost 4 bases, V lost 3 bases, and 8 bases had no gene match. Per the germline V gene, CDR1 is SGHTA and CDR2 is FQGNSA. The CDR3 sequence is 18 residues long. The DNA for the CDR3 is TGTGCCAGCAGCTTTAGCGGACAGGGGGCTGGAGGGGCCAACGTCCTGACTTTC. Translation: CASSFSGQGAGGANVLTF.

The chain has TRBV27 and TRBJ2-2, with 8 bases that match TRBD2. The CDR3 consists of 16 residues. Germline assignment: CDR1 MNHEY and CDR2 SMNVEV (reference sequence). The V gene end was trimmed by 5 bases and the J gene end by 3 bases; junction bases not matched to a gene: 8. CDR3 bases: TGTGCCAGCAGTCCACGGCCGGGAGGGTACACCGGGGAGCTGTTTTTT. It codes for CASSPRPGGYTGELFF.